This T cell receptor beta chain was found in a study of blood T cell repertoires in COVID-19. Here immunoSEQ multiplex PCR was the method, and the copy in TCRdb shows in-frame clones only, minus some. The sample carries about 78,000 clones, 86% recorded once. The V end lost 0 bases, the J end lost 5 bases, and 11 bases lay between the germline ends. The CDR3 loop spans 14 amino acids. Germline CDR1 reads SGHRS; CDR2 reads YFSETQ. Sequencing input: peripheral blood. The chain links TRBV5-1 to TRBJ2-5; TRBD2 might be the D (6 bases). This TCR was recovered from a man aged 45-60 years with active or convalescent COVID-19. CDR3 sequence: CASSLVPGEETQYF. CDR3 bases: TGCGCCAGCAGCTTGGTTCCGGGGGAGGAGACCCAGTACTTC.